The 12 T cell receptor beta chains reported below all come from one sample, sequenced in a study of blood T cell repertoires in COVID-19. Libraries were prepared by immunoSEQ multiplex PCR; TCRdb keeps only in-frame clonotypes and omits some of them. This sample has 200,000 to 250,000 clones, with about 89% found just once. The sample comprised peripheral blood. The source is a man aged 55 to 70 who had recovered from COVID-19.

The chain joins TRBV24-1 to TRBJ2-2; 9 bases are a match to TRBD1. The V segment lost 1 base and the J segment 6 bases; nucleotides outside the gene matches: 5. Looked up from germline, CDR1 is KGHDR and CDR2 is SFDVKD. This CDR3 has 16 residues. The CDR3 loop reads CATSDLNRGPAGELFF. CDR3 nucleotides: TGTGCCACCAGTGATTTAAACAGGGGGCCGGCCGGGGAGCTGTTTTTT.

The CDR3 is CASSEVGGQGYGYTF. The CDR3 bases are TGTGCCAGCAGTGAAGTAGGAGGACAGGGATACGGCTACACCTTC. This sequence joins TRBV6-1 and TRBJ1-2; 8 nucleotides align to TRBD1. The CDR3 has 15 residues. Germline CDR1 reads MNHNS; CDR2 reads SASEGT. V dropped 1 base and J dropped 8; count of bases not matched to a gene: 9.

This rearrangement joins TRBV27 to TRBJ2-3; 10 bases align to TRBD2. This CDR3 has 16 residues. In germline, CDR1 is MNHEY, CDR2 SMNVEV (reference sequence). V lost 2 bases and J lost 4; bases outside the gene matches: 6. The chain's CDR3 is CASSLRAGGLADTQYF. DNA for the CDR3: TGTGCCAGCAGTTTAAGAGCGGGAGGGCTGGCAGATACGCAGTATTTT.

The chain employs TRBV19 and TRBJ2-7; D perhaps matches TRBD1 (6 bases). Trimming took 5 bases from V and 3 from J, leaving 8 bases between them. The CDR3 totals 12 residues. Germline V gives CDR1 LNHDA, CDR2 SQIVND (reference sequence). This CDR3 is CASSVRGYEQYF. In DNA, the CDR3 is TGTGCCAGTAGTGTCAGGGGCTACGAGCAGTACTTC.

The chain carries TRBV6-2 or TRBV6-3 and TRBJ1-2; no definite D call. Trimming shortened V by 6 bases and J by 2 bases, and 13 bases separated the two germline ends. Germline lookup yields CDR1 MNHEY and CDR2 SVGEGT. This CDR3 contains 14 residues. The CDR3 here is CASSRNGWNYGYTF. DNA for the CDR3: TGTGCCAGCAGCCGAAACGGGTGGAACTATGGCTACACCTTC.

The rearrangement joins TRBV30 to TRBJ2-1, with 7 bases identical to TRBD2. In germline, CDR1 is GTSNPN, CDR2 SVGIG (reference sequence). Trimming removed 2 bases from V and 2 bases from J; junction bases left unmatched: 6. The CDR3 sequence is 15 residues long. The CDR3 spells CAWSPESGAYNEQFF. The CDR3 nucleotides read TGTGCCTGGAGTCCCGAGAGCGGGGCCTACAATGAGCAGTTCTTC.

The count of this clone is one. J is TRBJ2-7 and V is TRBV20-1; the match to TRBD2 covers 12 bases. Per the germline V gene, CDR1 is DFQATT and CDR2 is SNEGSKA (reference sequence). This CDR3 comprises 14 residues. Trimming cost V 3 bases and J 3 bases; bases outside gene matches: 3. The CDR3 nucleotides read TGCAGTGCTAGTAGGACTAGCGGGAACTACGAGCAGTACTTC. It is translated as CSASRTSGNYEQYF.

This rearrangement joins TRBV28 to TRBJ2-7; D gene uncertain. This CDR3 is built from 14 residues. Germline CDR1 and CDR2: MDHEN and SYDVKM. The V gene lost 1 base and the J gene lost 7 bases, with 14 bases spanning the gap. The CDR3 nucleotides are TGTGCCAGCAGTTTATCCCAGACTGGAAAGGAGCAGTACTTC. Translating gives CASSLSQTGKEQYF.

J is TRBJ1-3 and V is TRBV5-4, with TRBD1 matching over 7 bases. Germline V gene data show CDR1 as SGHNT and CDR2 as YYREEE (reference sequence). J lost 0 bases, V lost 1 base, and 4 bases had no gene match. CDR3 size: 16 residues. The CDR3 spells CASSLNRGLSGNTIYF. Here the CDR3 DNA reads TGTGCCAGCAGCTTGAACAGGGGCCTCTCTGGAAACACCATATATTTT.

This chain links TRBV9 with TRBJ2-7; D perhaps matches TRBD2 (6 bases). Germline CDR1 SGDLS, CDR2 YYNGEE. Trimming removed 0 bases at V and 12 bases at J, with 13 bases between. The CDR3 is 12 amino acids. The CDR3 is CASSVATGELYF. In DNA, the CDR3 is TGTGCCAGCAGCGTAGCTACGGGGGAACTGTACTTC.

The rearrangement joins TRBV18 to TRBJ2-7; 10 nucleotides align to TRBD2. The CDR3 has 18 amino acids. Germline V CDR1 and CDR2: KGHSH, LQKENI. With V trimmed by 6 bases and J by 0 bases, 14 bases remained unmatched. The CDR3 DNA follows: TGTGCCAGCTCTCTACAGGGTGCTAGCGGGAGCTCCTCCTACGAGCAGTACTTC. Protein product: CASSLQGASGSSSYEQYF.

The gene calls are TRBV6-6 and TRBJ1-4; D unresolved. V lost 0 bases and J lost 5, with 10 bases in between. The germline V gene has CDR1 MNHNY and CDR2 SVGAGI (reference sequence). This CDR3 contains 15 residues. The CDR3 bases are TGTGCCAGCAGTTACTCAGGCGACTTAAATGAAAAACTGTTTTTT. Its translation: CASSYSGDLNEKLFF.